This T cell receptor beta chain came from a study of immune evolution from preneoplasia to lung adenocarcinoma (dated by TCRdb to the early 2020s). Regarding the complete study: HLA loss of heterozygosity was found in under 8.5% of AIS, under 16% of MIA and about a third of ADC lesions, and in no AAH lesions. Resected precursor lesions (AAH, AIS, MIA) and invasive adenocarcinomas were each compared against paired morphologically normal lung tissue. The immune data were integrated with whole exome sequencing and methylation data from the same cohort of nodules. In total, the cohort included 50 or so patients with pulmonary nodules, all of whom underwent surgical resection. Class I HLA alleles were inferred from exome data with POLYSOLVER, and allele-specific HLA loss was detected with LOHHLA. The sample size depended on which specimens were available, not on a prior power calculation. TCR sequencing data came from 51 patients. The study used immune gene expression, TCR sequencing and multiplex immunofluorescence to profile the immune contexture of lung adenocarcinoma precursors and invasive adenocarcinoma. According to the study, about 100 samples were used for TCR sequencing. Summary of the overall study and its limitations: The findings rested on association rather than direct causation, and larger cohorts with long-term follow-up and longitudinal biopsies were considered necessary. The highest clonality was observed in normal lung, whereas higher T cell density and diversity but lower clonality appeared to be present in later-stage lesions. KRAS-mutant nodules showed the highest T cell clonality compared with EGFR-mutant or double wild-type lesions. Top T cell clone frequencies were highest in normal lung and appeared to decrease progressively from AAH through AIS, MIA and invasive adenocarcinoma. Because all patients came from Japan and China, whether the findings apply to Western populations was uncertain.

TCR beta CDR3 regions were sequenced from DNA using the immunoSEQ hsTCRbeta Kit. Per the original workflow: The ImmunoSEQ Analyzer was used to analyse the TCR sequencing data. T cell clonality was defined as 1 minus Pielou's evenness computed on productive rearrangements. To measure T cell diversity, the inverse Simpson index was applied to productive templates. T cell density was expressed as TCR beta template counts normalized to usable DNA, with usable DNA estimated by amplifying and sequencing housekeeping genes. Two-sided Kruskal-Wallis tests were used to compare TCR metrics across histologic stages. In its TCRdb copy, this immuneACCESS table keeps in-frame sequences only and misses some clones. Where compared with another copy, unresolved V genes explain less than half of these, and the others have no known cause. V and J calls and clone size are as listed in that table; D and trimming were resolved from the DNA. For this sample the table gives about 41,000 clones, of which 70% to 85% were detected only once. Of the sample, about 4.7% is held by the ten largest clones.

Between 2014 and 2017, the patients underwent resection in either Japan or China. Histologic diagnosis of each case was confirmed independently by two lung cancer pathologists on H&E slides. Premalignant or tumor cells were enriched for nucleic acid extraction by macro-dissection performed after pathologic assessment. The AllPrep DNA/RNA FFPE Kit was used to isolate DNA from FFPE tissue. CDR1 is given as SEHNR and CDR2 as FQNEAQ, both from the germline V gene (reference sequence). Trimming costs V 3 bases and J 0 bases, and their ends lie 7 bases apart. The CDR3 covers 14 residues, taking in both the cysteine and the phenylalanine. The read is trimmed to its CDR3 DNA, 42 bases read in frame from base 1. Note on this clone: Its antigen is not yet known. No quality values exist for individual bases; no much larger clone is one base distant. Other DNA sequences within the sample encode an identical CDR3.

The TCR was taken from a person aged 55 to 75 with lung adenocarcinoma. The source material was FFPE invasive lung adenocarcinoma tissue. Read against the paper, the sample's cell subset or site label means: frankly invasive lung adenocarcinoma (ADC). The chain was built from TRBV7-9 and TRBJ2-3; TRBD2 is a weak D gene call, 6 bases matching. The nucleotide sequence reads as follows: TGTGCCAGCAGCTTGGGGAGGAGCACAGATACGCAGTATTTT. Translation gives CASSLGRSTDTQYF.